These 10 T cell receptor beta chains share one sample of origin, sequenced in a study of T cells after yellow fever vaccination. One entry per CDR3 protein, called by TCRdb with MiXCR from the 5' RACE reads. The sample gives hundreds of thousands of distinct CDR3 sequences, roughly 3.5% of which show up once; 23% is in the top ten. This specimen consisted of PBMCs, obtained on the day of the yellow fever booster vaccination. The receptor source for this set is a man younger than 35 who received the YFV17D yellow fever vaccine.

The J gene is TRBJ1-2, the V gene TRBV4-2, with D tentatively TRBD1 (5 bases). Germline assignment: CDR1 LGHNA and CDR2 YNFKEQ. The V gene lost 4 bases and the J gene lost 0 bases, with 27 bases spanning the gap. CDR3 length: 20 amino acids. The CDR3 reads CASSLESFKGRPPANYGYTF. For the CDR3, the DNA is TGTGCCAGCAGCCTAGAGAGCTTTAAGGGACGGCCGCCAGCTAACTATGGCTACACCTTC.

The table lists this clonotype with a few counts. The rearrangement joins TRBV9 to TRBJ1-1; D is unclear. Trimming took off 0 bases at V and 3 bases at J, with 15 bases between the two ends. The CDR3 is 16 amino acids. CDR1 is SGDLS, CDR2 YYNGEE, per germline. This CDR3 reads CASSVGPRAGDTEAFF. The CDR3 region has the DNA TGTGCCAGCAGCGTAGGTCCGAGAGCCGGCGACACTGAAGCTTTCTTT.

This clonotype was counted ten times or more. J is TRBJ1-2 and V is TRBV12-3 or TRBV12-4, with no clear D. This CDR3 is built from 12 residues. V lost 6 bases and J lost 4, with 9 bases in between. The CDR3 DNA follows: TGTGCCAGCAGCCGACGGCCCTATGGCTACACCTTC. This encodes CASSRRPYGYTF.

The chain couples TRBV6-1 to TRBJ1-5; TRBD1 is a possible D gene (5 bases). V was cut by 6 bases and J by 6 bases, with 12 bases left in between. Germline lookup yields CDR1 MNHNS and CDR2 SASEGT. This CDR3 is built from 13 residues. As DNA, the CDR3 is TGTGCCAGCAGGTTGGGGCTTAGTCAGCCCCAGCATTTT. Protein product: CASRLGLSQPQHF.

This clonotype was seen many times. The chain recombines TRBV4-1 with TRBJ1-5, with 10 bases lining up with TRBD1. J was trimmed by 9 bases and V by 0 bases; bases with no gene match: 8. The CDR3 has 16 residues. Looked up from germline, CDR1 is MGHRA and CDR2 is YSYEKL. This CDR3 is CASSQEETGGVWPQHF. CDR3 DNA: TGCGCCAGCAGCCAAGAGGAGACAGGGGGCGTCTGGCCCCAGCATTTT.

V usage is TRBV7-8 and J usage is TRBJ2-3; weak D call: TRBD2 (6 bases). Looked up from germline, CDR1 is SGHVS and CDR2 is FQNEAQ. CDR3 length equals 15 residues. Trimming removed 1 base from V and 8 bases from J, with 16 bases in between. The CDR3 nucleotides read TGTGCCAGCAGCTTAGGGGCTAGCGCGGTTGTTACGCAGTATTTT. Amino acid sequence: CASSLGASAVVTQYF.

This chain joins TRBV7-2 and TRBJ2-3, with D perhaps TRBD1 (6 bases). The length of the CDR3 is 13 residues. In germline, CDR1 is SGHTA, CDR2 FQGNSA. The V gene lost 5 bases and the J gene lost 5 bases, with 11 bases spanning the gap. The CDR3 is CASSPQQGDTQYF. Here the CDR3 DNA reads TGTGCCAGCAGCCCCCAACAGGGAGATACGCAGTATTTT.

This clonotype was found many times. This chain links TRBV7-9 with TRBJ2-1; 7 bases are a match to TRBD1. V shed 3 bases, J shed 7 bases, and the junction held 6 bases outside the gene matches. Per the germline V gene, CDR1 is SEHNR and CDR2 is FQNEAQ (reference sequence). The CDR3 contains 14 residues. The CDR3 nucleotides are TGTGCCAGCAGCTTCAACAGGGGCGGGAATGAGCAGTTCTTC. Its translation is CASSFNRGGNEQFF.

V and J are TRBV7-2 and TRBJ2-3; D not resolved. Germline V gene data show CDR1 as SGHTA and CDR2 as FQGNSA. The CDR3 extends over 15 amino acids. V shed 2 bases and J shed 2 bases, with 11 bases lying between them. The CDR3 DNA is TGTGCCAGCAGCTTAAACCCCCGGACCACAGATACGCAGTATTTT. It encodes CASSLNPRTTDTQYF.

This clonotype was counted many times. V is TRBV5-1 and J is TRBJ2-2; the D is unclear. The V and J ends lost 2 bases and 1 base respectively, with 6 bases between them. The CDR3 totals 14 residues. Germline CDR1 is SGHRS and CDR2 is YFSETQ. CDR3 in amino acids: CASSFIENTGELFF. The CDR3, as DNA: TGCGCCAGCAGCTTTATCGAGAACACCGGGGAGCTGTTTTTT.